This T cell receptor (beta chain) was sequenced during a study of cytomegalovirus exposure and HLA in healthy donors. The study ran its PCR with 60 Vbeta and 13 Jbeta primers. Generated by immunoSEQ multiplex PCR, the TCRdb table keeps only in-frame clones and is missing some. The table shows 140,000 to 150,000 clones, with roughly 85% occurring only once. A remark on this clone: At the DNA level, this CDR3 is encoded by other sequences in the same sample as well.

J was trimmed by 0 bases and V by 7 bases; bases with no gene match: 3. The CDR3 has 13 amino acids. Per the germline V gene, CDR1 is MNHNS and CDR2 is SASEGT. The sample was PBMCs. This chain links TRBV6-1 with TRBJ2-7, with 7 bases lining up with TRBD1. The receptor was derived from a woman aged 30 to 39 in good health and CMV-seronegative. The CDR3 DNA is TGTGCCAGCACCGGGACAGTCTCCTACGAGCAGTACTTC. Translated: CASTGTVSYEQYF.